This record concerns one T cell receptor beta chain sequence. Its antigen is not identified. The CDR3 is 13 residues long. V lost 0 bases and J lost 9, with 11 bases in between. The sample comes from a study of tumor-infiltrating lymphocytes in primary liver carcinoma. Across the whole study: Between about 4 and 11 cm across, the tumors were all of stage T1-T3 N0M0. Samples returned roughly 3.5 to 8 million productive TCRbeta reads each. Read depth did not differ significantly between tissue types.

Study findings and constraints: Compared with blood, tumor repertoires held significantly more in their top 250 clones.

Unsorted bulk tissue, roughly 20-32 mg of it, served as the source for co-extraction of RNA and DNA. The patients presented with primary liver carcinoma, which was managed through surgical resection. From roughly 0.45 ug total RNA, TCR beta cDNA was generated with a primer in the constant region. Modified slightly, ARM-PCR produced TCR beta libraries over three nested multiplex PCR rounds. It was with TRBV1-TRBV30 forward primers and a C-beta reverse primer that the first two PCR rounds were run, at 10 cycles each. TCRdb re-called the multiplex PCR reads with MiXCR, one entry per CDR3 protein. The sample has fewer than 250,000 distinct CDR3 sequences, about 82% seen once; the top ten hold about a sixth.

Sequenced input: tumor tissue from primary liver carcinoma. The rearrangement uses TRBV12-3 or TRBV12-4 and TRBJ1-2; no definite D call. The receptor comes from a middle-aged man with primary liver carcinoma and hepatitis B virus infection. The CDR3 DNA sequence: TGTGCCAGCAGTTTAGCAGGGCTAGTCCGCTACACCTTC. This codes for CASSLAGLVRYTF.